The 22 T cell receptor beta chains listed next were all sequenced from one sample in a study of neoadjuvant nivolumab and ipilimumab in lung cancer. The data were produced by immunoSEQ multiplex PCR, yet TCRdb's version contains in-frame clones alone and is incomplete. This repertoire shows around 8,100 clones, around 75% found once; its top ten account for approximately 6.7%. The starting material was adjacent normal lung tissue, obtained after neoadjuvant nivolumab, alone or with ipilimumab, at or shortly before surgery. All receptors derive from an adult with non-small cell lung cancer.

The chain is built from TRBV19 and TRBJ2-2; the D call may be TRBD1 or TRBD2 (6 bases each). The CDR3 contains 17 residues. The V end was cut by 7 bases, the J end by 1 base, with 19 bases between. Germline values: CDR1 LNHDA, CDR2 SQIVND (reference sequence). The CDR3 nucleotides read TGTGCCAGTACCCACTTGTTCGAGGGGGGGAACACCGGGGAGCTGTTTTTT. It translates to CASTHLFEGGNTGELFF.

The rearrangement links TRBV2 to TRBJ2-7; no clear D gene. The CDR3 extends over 12 amino acids. Germline values: CDR1 SNHLY, CDR2 FYNNEI. Deletions cut 7 bases from V and 2 bases from J, with 9 bases between. This CDR3 reads CASTPSAYEQYF. The DNA of the CDR3 is TGTGCCAGCACCCCGAGCGCCTACGAGCAGTACTTC.

The chain has TRBV18 and TRBJ2-1, with D possibly being TRBD1 (6 bases). The CDR3 sequence is 21 residues long. CDR1 is KGHSH and CDR2 is LQKENI in the germline V gene. V was shortened by 1 base and J by 0 bases, with 25 bases between the two germline ends. The CDR3 region is CASSPLVAQGPTKSSYNEQFF. The DNA of the CDR3 is TGTGCCAGCTCACCACTTGTAGCACAGGGCCCGACCAAAAGCTCCTACAATGAGCAGTTCTTC.

CDR3 bases: TGTGCCAGCAGCTTGGAAGGAGGGGTCTATGGCTACACCTTC. Translation: CASSLEGGVYGYTF. The genes are TRBV5-4 and TRBJ1-2; D is perhaps TRBD1 (5 bases). V was pared by 0 bases and J by 4 bases, with 10 bases between. The CDR3 sequence is 14 residues long. CDR1 is SGHNT and CDR2 is YYREEE in the germline V gene (reference sequence).

The V and J genes are TRBV7-9 and TRBJ1-2; the match to TRBD1 covers 7 bases. CDR1 and CDR2 from the germline V gene are SEHNR and FQNEAQ (reference sequence). V gave up 1 base and J gave up 4 bases; unmatched junction bases: 6. The CDR3 sequence is 15 residues long. The CDR3 DNA is TGTGCCAGCAGCTTAGGTGACAGGGAAGTCTATGGCTACACCTTC. This encodes CASSLGDREVYGYTF.

The chain links TRBV7-3 to TRBJ2-2, with D maybe TRBD2 (6 bases). The germline V gene encodes CDR1 SGHTA and CDR2 FQGTGA. The CDR3 consists of 17 residues. Trimming pared 1 base from V and 2 bases from J, leaving 14 bases between. CDR3 region: CASSLNPLGTNTGELFF. CDR3 nucleotides: TGTGCCAGCAGCTTAAATCCATTGGGGACTAACACCGGGGAGCTGTTTTTT.

The chain couples TRBV9 to TRBJ1-6; 9 nucleotides agree with TRBD1. Germline V gene data show CDR1 as SGDLS and CDR2 as YYNGEE. Trimming cost V 0 bases and J 8 bases; bases outside gene matches: 6. The CDR3 is 16 amino acids. CDR3 region: CASSVGPGQGHSPLHF. CDR3 DNA: TGTGCCAGCAGCGTAGGACCGGGACAGGGACATTCACCCCTCCACTTT.

The chain combines TRBV5-5 with TRBJ2-2; no reliable D call. Trimming cost V 0 bases and J 1 base, with 7 bases left between them. This CDR3 spans 15 amino acids. CDR1 and CDR2 (germline): SGHKS, YYEKEE (reference sequence). This CDR3 is CASSLVGLNTGELFF. CDR3 bases: TGTGCCAGCAGCTTGGTAGGCCTGAACACCGGGGAGCTGTTTTTT.

CDR3 in DNA: TGCGCCAGCAGCCATAGGGGCAGGGGCGAGTCTGGGGCCAACGTCCTGACTTTC. Translated, it gives CASSHRGRGESGANVLTF. The V call is TRBV5-1, the J call TRBJ2-6, with D perhaps matching TRBD1 (6 bases). Germline values: CDR1 SGHRS, CDR2 YFSETQ. Trimming cost V 4 bases and J 1 base, with 18 bases left between them. This CDR3 has 18 amino acids.

Of note for this clone: Other DNA sequences within the sample encode an identical CDR3. This rearrangement joins TRBV29-1 to TRBJ2-7, with 8 bases identical to TRBD1. The CDR3 spans 14 residues. CDR1 and CDR2 from the germline V gene are SQVTM and ANQGSEA. The V and J ends lost 0 bases and 3 bases, in that order; junction bases with no gene match: 4. The CDR3 sequence: CSVEDQGTGYEQYF. CDR3 nucleotides: TGCAGCGTTGAAGATCAAGGGACAGGCTACGAGCAGTACTTC.

The chain employs TRBV29-1 and TRBJ1-3, with D unclear. This CDR3 has 11 amino acids. The V end was cut by 2 bases, the J end by 4 bases, with 3 bases between. Germline V gene lookup returns CDR1 SQVTM and CDR2 ANQGSEA. The CDR3 spells CSVEWGNTIYF. CDR3 coding DNA: TGCAGCGTTGAATGGGGAAACACCATATATTTT. Full variable domain (remainder filled in from reference TRBV29-1 and TRBJ1-3): SAVISQKPSRDICQRGTSLTIQCQVDSQVTMMFWYRQQPGQSLTLIATANQGSEATYESGFVIDKFPISRPNLTFSTLTVSNMSPEDSSIYLCSVEWGNTIYFGEGSWLTVV.

This chain uses TRBV4-1 with TRBJ1-1; 8 nucleotides match TRBD1. The CDR3 sequence is 13 residues long. Germline CDR1 reads MGHRA; CDR2 reads YSYEKL. The J segment lost 11 bases and the V segment lost 0 bases, leaving 5 bases of the junction unmatched. CDR3 nucleotide sequence: TGCGCCAGCAGCCAAGACGGCAGGGGGCTTGCTTTCTTT. As protein: CASSQDGRGLAFF.

The chain employs TRBV4-2 and TRBJ1-2; TRBD1 agrees at 8 bases. The trim removed 0 bases at V and 4 bases at J, leaving 10 bases unmatched. This CDR3 spans 17 amino acids. Per germline, CDR1 LGHNA and CDR2 YNFKEQ. CDR3: CASSQDGGQGLIYGYTF. DNA of the CDR3: TGTGCCAGCAGCCAAGATGGCGGACAGGGTCTAATCTATGGCTACACCTTC.

This clone was seen a single time. The rearrangement links TRBV5-1 to TRBJ1-4; D ambiguous. V was clipped by 0 bases and J by 0 bases, with 9 bases between them. The CDR3 consists of 16 residues. Germline CDR1 reads SGHRS; CDR2 reads YFSETQ. CDR3 amino acids: CASSLVGSATNEKLFF. The CDR3 region has the DNA TGCGCCAGCAGCTTGGTAGGCAGCGCAACTAATGAAAAACTGTTTTTT.

This clone has a single count. The genes are TRBV30 and TRBJ2-2; D may be TRBD1 (5 bases). The germline V and J ends were trimmed by 3 bases and 3 bases, with 14 bases remaining between them. Per germline, CDR1 GTSNPN and CDR2 SVGIG (reference sequence). The length of the CDR3 is 15 residues. This chain's CDR3 is CAWRARTSDTGELFF. The DNA of the CDR3 is TGTGCCTGGAGGGCCCGGACATCAGACACCGGGGAGCTGTTTTTT.

The chain links TRBV5-8 to TRBJ2-7; 10 nucleotides align to TRBD1. J was trimmed by 6 bases and V by 0 bases; bases with no gene match: 6. The CDR3 contains 15 residues. The germline V gene has CDR1 SGHTS and CDR2 YDEGEE. DNA of the CDR3: TGTGCCAGCAGCTTGGCCGGGACAGGGGCCTCCGAGCAGTACTTC. Translated, it gives CASSLAGTGASEQYF.

This clone qualifies as medium-sized (0.01 to 0.1%). The chain couples TRBV10-1 to TRBJ2-7; TRBD2 aligns across 8 bases. Germline loops: CDR1 WNHNN, CDR2 SYGVQD (reference sequence). This CDR3 has 13 amino acids. Unmatched junction bases numbered 4, after V lost 2 bases and J lost 7 bases. CDR3: CASSEPAGVEQYF. The CDR3 coding sequence is TGCGCCAGCAGTGAGCCAGCGGGGGTTGAGCAGTACTTC.

The rearrangement uses TRBV6-6 and TRBJ1-2, with 7 positions matching TRBD1. This CDR3 comprises 16 residues. Germline lookup yields CDR1 MNHNY and CDR2 SVGAGI (reference sequence). The V segment lost 5 bases and the J segment 7 bases; nucleotides outside the gene matches: 16. This CDR3 is CASSAQGNAISSGYTF. The CDR3 region has the DNA TGTGCCAGCAGTGCACAGGGGAACGCAATTTCCAGTGGCTACACCTTC.

The genes are TRBV6-5 and TRBJ1-1; no definite D call. Trimming shortened V by 2 bases and J by 4 bases, and 11 bases separated the two germline ends. This CDR3 spans 14 amino acids. Per the germline V gene, CDR1 is MNHEY and CDR2 is SVGAGI. The CDR3 sequence is CASSYDLTATEAFF. The CDR3 coding sequence is TGTGCCAGCAGTTACGACTTAACGGCCACTGAAGCTTTCTTT.

This clone was counted a few times. The V call is TRBV25-1, the J call TRBJ2-2, with D unresolved. CDR3 size: 14 residues. The germline gives CDR1 MGHDK, CDR2 SYGVNS. Trimming shortened V by 5 bases and J by 3 bases, and 10 bases separated the two germline ends. The CDR3 region has the DNA TGTGCCAGCAGTCCTCTCTTCGACACCGGGGAGCTGTTTTTT. Amino acids: CASSPLFDTGELFF.

This chain links TRBV21-1 with TRBJ1-3; the D segment call TRBD1 is taken from the table without a DNA check. TRBV21-1 constitutes a pseudogene. This CDR3 spans 14 amino acids. The CDR3 is CASSKGTGDAAIYF. The DNA of the CDR3 is TGTGCCAGCAGCAAAGGGACAGGGGACGCTGCCATATATTTT.

The chain links TRBV6-1 to TRBJ2-3, with TRBD1 matching over 9 bases. The CDR3 runs to 12 residues. Germline CDR1 is MNHNS and CDR2 is SASEGT. V trimming: 10 bases; J trimming: 6 bases; junction bases outside the gene matches: 5. The CDR3 reads CATVQGADTQYF. CDR3 nucleotide sequence: TGTGCCACCGTACAGGGGGCGGATACGCAGTATTTT.